These 21 T cell receptor beta chains were all obtained from the same sample, sequenced in a study of Ad26.COV2.S vaccination and SARS-CoV-2 variants. Treatment described: 15 to 20 received Ad26.COV2.S at low or high dose, single or two shots; 5 received placebo; per-sample allocation not given. Sampling was done on day 63 after the first vaccine or placebo injection. Profiled with immunoSEQ multiplex PCR; TCRdb holds only in-frame clones, not every one. Of 350,000 to 500,000 clones in the sample, 75% to 90% were seen once. The material sequenced was peripheral blood, taken in a trial of Ad26.COV2.S vaccine versus placebo. These TCRs come from a person between 18 and 60 years old who received the Ad26.COV2.S COVID-19 vaccine or a placebo.

This chain joins TRBV2 and TRBJ1-6, with TRBD1 identical over 10 bases. V lost 3 bases, J lost 14 bases, and 10 bases stayed unmatched. Germline-derived CDR1 and CDR2 are SNHLY and FYNNEI. The CDR3 is made up of 15 amino acids. CDR3 DNA: TGTGCCAGCAGTGATTTGGGGACAGGGGTTACTTCCCTCCACTTT. This gives the protein CASSDLGTGVTSLHF.

About this clone: Other DNA sequences in this specimen translate into the identical CDR3. V gene TRBV5-1 combines with J gene TRBJ2-5; the match to TRBD1 covers 8 bases. Trimming took 4 bases from V and 0 from J; bases not matched to a gene: 8. CDR1 SGHRS and CDR2 YFSETQ come from the germline V gene. This CDR3 spans 16 amino acids. The CDR3 reads CASSPGTGGYQETQYF. The CDR3 DNA reads as TGCGCCAGCAGCCCAGGGACAGGAGGGTACCAAGAGACCCAGTACTTC.

The chain links TRBV21-1 to TRBJ1-1; the table calls TRBD1, which could not be checked here. TRBV21-1 is a documented pseudogene. The CDR3 length is 19 residues. The CDR3 reads CASSRSSRDRGPVRTEAFF. The CDR3 DNA is TGTGCCAGCAGCAGAAGCTCCCGGGACAGGGGGCCTGTTAGAACTGAAGCTTTCTTT.

This sequence joins TRBV7-6 and TRBJ2-1, with TRBD2 identical over 7 bases. The CDR3 runs 15 residues. J lost 10 bases, V lost 4 bases, and 13 bases had no gene match. Germline V gene lookup returns CDR1 SGHVS and CDR2 FNYEAQ. This CDR3 reads CASSSGLAVVQEQFF. CDR3 DNA sequence: TGTGCCAGCAGCTCCGGCCTAGCGGTGGTTCAGGAGCAGTTCTTC.

This clone was recorded only once. The chain couples TRBV4-3 to TRBJ2-3; D unclear. The V gene lost 2 bases and the J gene lost 2 bases, with 8 bases spanning the gap. Looked up from germline, CDR1 is LGHNA and CDR2 is YSLEER. The CDR3 sequence is 14 residues long. The CDR3 loop is CASSQQVYTDTQYF. The CDR3 bases are TGCGCCAGCAGCCAACAAGTTTACACAGATACGCAGTATTTT.

The rearrangement uses TRBV5-1 and TRBJ2-3; 7 nucleotides line up with TRBD2. This CDR3 has 16 residues. Losses at the gene ends were 2 bases for V and 5 bases for J; bases not matched to a gene: 11. Germline V gene lookup returns CDR1 SGHRS and CDR2 YFSETQ. This chain's CDR3 is CASSFAGDWGGDTQYF. The CDR3 DNA sequence: TGCGCCAGCAGCTTTGCGGGGGACTGGGGCGGAGATACGCAGTATTTT.

The chain links TRBV9 to TRBJ1-1; D might be TRBD1 (5 bases). Trimming took off 1 base at V and 1 base at J, with 5 bases between the two ends. In germline, CDR1 is SGDLS, CDR2 YYNGEE. This CDR3 comprises 13 residues. For the CDR3, the DNA is TGTGCCAGCAGCGTAACAGGGAACACTGAAGCTTTCTTT. Encoded protein: CASSVTGNTEAFF.

The chain combines TRBV7-9 with TRBJ1-5; D gene ambiguous. Trimming removed 3 bases at V and 6 bases at J, with 15 bases between. Germline CDR1 is SEHNR and CDR2 is FQNEAQ (reference sequence). This CDR3 comprises 15 residues. DNA for the CDR3: TGTGCCAGCAGCTTTTCGGGCAGCGGCGGTCAGCCCCAGCATTTT. Encoded protein: CASSFSGSGGQPQHF. Using reference TRBV7-9 and TRBJ1-5 for the parts outside the CDR3, the full variable domain is DTGVSQNPRHKITKRGQNVTFRCDPISEHNRLYWYRQTLGQGPEFLTYFQNEAQLEKSRLLSDRFSAERPKGSFSTLEIQRTEQGDSAMYLCASSFSGSGGQPQHFGDGTRLSIL.

V and J are TRBV28 and TRBJ2-2, with 8 bases lining up with TRBD2. The CDR3 covers 13 residues. V lost 7 bases and J lost 4; bases outside the gene matches: 2. Germline V CDR1 and CDR2: MDHEN, SYDVKM. The CDR3 nucleotides read TGTGCCAGCATAGCGGGGTTCACCGGGGAGCTGTTTTTT. Amino acids: CASIAGFTGELFF.

The chain links TRBV7-9 to TRBJ2-5; 8 nucleotides align to TRBD1. This CDR3 spans 15 amino acids. Germline V gene sequence: CDR1 SEHNR, CDR2 FQNEAQ (reference sequence). The junction had 8 bases not matched to a gene; V was cut back by 1 base and J by 7 bases. CDR3 nucleotide sequence: TGTGCCAGCAGCTTAGGTTTGACAGGGGAACGGACCCAGTACTTC. This sequence encodes CASSLGLTGERTQYF. Full variable domain (remainder filled in from reference TRBV7-9 and TRBJ2-5): DTGVSQNPRHKITKRGQNVTFRCDPISEHNRLYWYRQTLGQGPEFLTYFQNEAQLEKSRLLSDRFSAERPKGSFSTLEIQRTEQGDSAMYLCASSLGLTGERTQYFGPGTRLLVL.

This chain joins TRBV6-4 and TRBJ2-3; unclear D gene. Germline V gives CDR1 MRHNA, CDR2 SNTAGT. The CDR3 sequence is 16 residues long. V was clipped by 6 bases and J by 3 bases, with 19 bases between them. The chain's CDR3 is CASSPSLRLGTDTQYF. CDR3 nucleotide sequence: TGTGCCAGCAGCCCCTCCTTGCGCCTGGGGACAGATACGCAGTATTTT.

V usage is TRBV28 and J usage is TRBJ1-3; D might be TRBD1 (5 bases). V dropped 8 bases and J dropped 1 base, with 12 bases sitting between them. Germline values: CDR1 MDHEN, CDR2 SYDVKM. The CDR3 sequence is 14 residues long. CDR3 DNA: TGTGCCAGCCGGGTGGGGGGATCTGGAAACACCATATATTTT. Translation: CASRVGGSGNTIYF.

The CDR3 coding sequence is TGCAGCGTTGAAGAGCAGGGGAGGGTGTCCAACTATGGCTACACCTTC. The encoded protein is CSVEEQGRVSNYGYTF. The chain combines TRBV29-1 with TRBJ1-2; TRBD1 is a possible D gene (6 bases). V lost 0 bases to trimming and J lost 2 bases, with 16 bases between them. This CDR3 has 16 residues. Germline-derived CDR1 and CDR2 are SQVTM and ANQGSEA. Using reference TRBV29-1 and TRBJ1-2 for the parts outside the CDR3, the full variable domain is SAVISQKPSRDICQRGTSLTIQCQVDSQVTMMFWYRQQPGQSLTLIATANQGSEATYESGFVIDKFPISRPNLTFSTLTVSNMSPEDSSIYLCSVEEQGRVSNYGYTFGSGTRLTVV.

This chain connects TRBV10-3 to TRBJ1-1; no reliable D call. V gave up 7 bases and J gave up 1 base, with 10 bases separating them. Per germline, CDR1 ENHRY and CDR2 SYGVKD. This CDR3 region has 13 residues. CDR3 region: CAIIGGKNTEAFF. In DNA, the CDR3 is TGTGCCATCATAGGAGGGAAGAACACTGAAGCTTTCTTT.

The chain is built from TRBV30 and TRBJ1-6, with D tentatively TRBD1 (5 bases). Germline V gives CDR1 GTSNPN, CDR2 SVGIG (reference sequence). The CDR3 is made up of 13 amino acids. V was clipped by 0 bases and J by 11 bases, with 11 bases between them. The CDR3 region has the DNA TGTGCCTGGAGTGTACTCAGGGAGGCACCCCTCCACTTT. This translates into CAWSVLREAPLHF.

The chain links TRBV19 to TRBJ1-2; 9 bases map to TRBD1. Trimming took 6 bases from V and 4 from J; bases not matched to a gene: 12. CDR1 and CDR2 from the germline V gene are LNHDA and SQIVND (reference sequence). The CDR3 is 16 amino acids. CDR3 DNA: TGTGCCAGTAGAGAGACAGGGGGAATTTGGCCCTATGGCTACACCTTC. Residues: CASRETGGIWPYGYTF.

The rearrangement links TRBV27 to TRBJ2-5, with D perhaps TRBD2 (6 bases). Germline CDR1 MNHEY, CDR2 SMNVEV (reference sequence). This CDR3 has 14 amino acids. The V end lost 6 bases, the J end lost 5 bases, and 16 bases lay between the germline ends. The DNA for the CDR3 is TGTGCCAGCAGCGAAGGGACTTGGGGGGAGACCCAGTACTTC. Amino acid sequence: CASSEGTWGETQYF.

J is TRBJ2-5 and V is TRBV24-1, with D perhaps matching TRBD1 (6 bases). The CDR3 runs 15 residues. Germline lookup yields CDR1 KGHDR and CDR2 SFDVKD. Trimming left V 4 bases short and J 1 base short, with 12 bases between. The CDR3 here is CATSEPGHLQETQYF. The CDR3 nucleotides read TGTGCCACCAGTGAGCCGGGACACCTCCAAGAGACCCAGTACTTC.

The J gene is TRBJ2-1, the V gene TRBV7-2, with TRBD1 matching 7 bases. This CDR3 has 15 amino acids. Germline lookup yields CDR1 SGHTA and CDR2 FQGNSA. With V trimmed by 1 base and J by 5 bases, 5 bases remained unmatched. The DNA for the CDR3 is TGTGCCAGCAGCTTAGAGGGGACAGATAACAATGAGCAGTTCTTC. Protein sequence: CASSLEGTDNNEQFF. The complete variable domain, with remaining parts taken from reference TRBV7-2 and TRBJ2-1, reads GAGVSQSPSNKVTEKGKDVELRCDPISGHTALYWYRQSLGQGLEFLIYFQGNSAPDKSGLPSDRFSAERTGGSVSTLTIQRTQQEDSAVYLCASSLEGTDNNEQFFGPGTRLTVL.

The chain employs TRBV5-1 and TRBJ1-1, with D perhaps TRBD1 (6 bases). The CDR3 consists of 16 residues. Trimming left V 7 bases short and J 1 base short, with 20 bases between. CDR1 is SGHRS and CDR2 is YFSETQ in the germline V gene. This chain's CDR3 is CASRPRGWGTNTEAFF. In DNA form, the CDR3 reads TGCGCCAGCCGCCCGAGGGGGTGGGGCACGAACACTGAAGCTTTCTTT. The full variable domain, with the rest looked up from reference TRBV5-1 and TRBJ1-1, is KAGVTQTPRYLIKTRGQQVTLSCSPISGHRSVSWYQQTPGQGLQFLFEYFSETQRNKGNFPGRFSGRQFSNSRSEMNVSTLELGDSALYLCASRPRGWGTNTEAFFGQGTRLTVV.

The gene calls are TRBV12-5 and TRBJ2-3; possible D gene TRBD2, 6 bases. This CDR3 spans 13 amino acids. The V gene lost 7 bases and the J gene lost 1 base, with 9 bases spanning the gap. Germline V lookup: CDR1 LGHNT, CDR2 FRNRAP. The CDR3 spells CASASERTDTQYF. DNA for the CDR3: TGTGCTAGTGCTAGCGAACGCACAGATACGCAGTATTTT.